These 15 T cell receptor beta chains were all obtained from the same sample, sequenced in a study of blood T cell repertoires in COVID-19. The table came from immunoSEQ multiplex PCR; TCRdb's copy has only in-frame clones and leaves some out. The sample lists some 110,000 clones, around 85% occurring once. Sequenced material: peripheral blood. These receptors were collected from a man between 65 and 85 years old who had recovered from COVID-19.

V and J are TRBV3-1 (or the pseudogene TRBV3-2) and TRBJ1-6; TRBD1 might be the D (5 bases). The CDR3 is 16 residues long. Trimming removed 1 base from V and 9 bases from J, with 16 bases in between. Germline lookup yields CDR1 LGHDT and CDR2 YNNKEL (reference sequence). CDR3 sequence (DNA): TGTGCCAGCAGCCAAGGGTCAGGGCGTCTGGGTTCACCCCTCCACTTT. It yields the protein CASSQGSGRLGSPLHF.

The chain joins TRBV20-1 to TRBJ1-2, with D hard to call. Trimming stripped 7 bases from V and 0 bases from J, with 6 bases between. The CDR3 has 11 residues. Germline V gene lookup returns CDR1 DFQATT and CDR2 SNEGSKA (reference sequence). In nucleotides, the CDR3 is TGCAGTGTAGCTGCTAACTATGGCTACACCTTC. Its protein is CSVAANYGYTF.

The chain uses TRBV2 and TRBJ2-3; 7 nucleotides match TRBD2. The CDR3 is made up of 12 amino acids. Unmatched junction bases numbered 6, after V lost 5 bases and J lost 10 bases. CDR1 SNHLY and CDR2 FYNNEI come from the germline V gene. CDR3 in DNA: TGTGCCAGCAGTTCCGGGGGGTTTGCGCAGTATTTT. Its translation: CASSSGGFAQYF. Full variable domain (rest looked up from reference TRBV2 and TRBJ2-3): EPEVTQTPSHQVTQMGQEVILRCVPISNHLYFYWYRQILGQKVEFLVSFYNNEISEKSEIFDDQFSVERPDGSNFTLKIRSTKLEDSAMYFCASSSGGFAQYFGPGTRLTVL.

This chain uses TRBV5-5 with TRBJ1-1, with unresolved D. Trimming pared 2 bases from V and 3 bases from J, leaving 8 bases between. Germline V gene sequence: CDR1 SGHKS, CDR2 YYEKEE (reference sequence). This CDR3 comprises 13 residues. CDR3 DNA: TGTGCCAGCAGCTTACGCGGGGACACTGAAGCTTTCTTT. It translates to CASSLRGDTEAFF.

The CDR3 region has the DNA TGTGCCAGCAGCTCAACAGGGGGCTACACTGAAGCTTTCTTT. Translation: CASSSTGGYTEAFF. This sequence joins TRBV7-3 and TRBJ1-1; the match to TRBD1 covers 9 bases. Per the germline V gene, CDR1 is SGHTA and CDR2 is FQGTGA. V trimming: 4 bases; J trimming: 3 bases; junction bases outside the gene matches: 3. CDR3 length: 14 residues.

This chain links TRBV6-5 with TRBJ1-3, with D possibly being TRBD1 (5 bases). V gave up 2 bases and J gave up 0 bases, with 11 bases separating them. Germline lookup yields CDR1 MNHEY and CDR2 SVGAGI. The CDR3 runs 16 residues. The CDR3 nucleotides are TGTGCCAGCAGTTACAACAGGATTAACTCTGGAAACACCATATATTTT. Translation: CASSYNRINSGNTIYF.

CDR3 protein: CASSIKQGAAFF. The CDR3 DNA follows: TGTGCCAGTAGTATAAAACAGGGGGCGGCTTTCTTT. The chain is built from TRBV19 and TRBJ1-1, with 9 bases lining up with TRBD1. This CDR3 region has 12 residues. Germline CDR1 and CDR2: LNHDA and SQIVND (reference sequence). V lost 2 bases, J lost 11 bases, and 3 bases stayed unmatched. Full variable domain (rest looked up from reference TRBV19 and TRBJ1-1): DGGITQSPKYLFRKEGQNVTLSCEQNLNHDAMYWYRQDPGQGLRLIYYSQIVNDFQKGDIAEGYSVSREKKESFPLTVTSAQKNPTAFYLCASSIKQGAAFFGQGTRLTVV.

The chain recombines TRBV6-5 with TRBJ1-1; D ambiguous. Germline V gives CDR1 MNHEY, CDR2 SVGAGI. The CDR3 runs to 14 residues. V lost 2 bases, J lost 4 bases, and 11 bases lay in between. The CDR3 loop reads CASSYTAGGTEAFF. CDR3 nucleotides: TGTGCCAGCAGTTACACCGCCGGAGGCACTGAAGCTTTCTTT.

The CDR3 region is CASSYVGGGYTF. CDR3 coding DNA: TGTGCCAGCAGCTATGTGGGGGGAGGCTACACCTTC. The chain has TRBV7-2 and TRBJ1-2; tentative D call: TRBD1 (5 bases). Deletions cut 4 bases from V and 8 bases from J, with 11 bases between. The CDR3 totals 12 residues. Germline V gene data show CDR1 as SGHTA and CDR2 as FQGNSA.

The rearrangement joins TRBV5-1 to TRBJ2-1, with TRBD2 matching over 7 bases. The J segment lost 1 base and the V segment lost 4 bases, leaving 5 bases of the junction unmatched. Germline CDR1 reads SGHRS; CDR2 reads YFSETQ. The CDR3 totals 15 residues. The CDR3 DNA is TGCGCCAGCAGCAGGGAGGGCGTTTCCTACAATGAGCAGTTCTTC. Its translation is CASSREGVSYNEQFF.

The genes are TRBV7-9 and TRBJ2-1; 9 nucleotides align to TRBD2. The V and J ends lost 3 bases and 5 bases, in that order; junction bases with no gene match: 8. The CDR3 consists of 16 residues. CDR1 is SEHNR and CDR2 is FQNEAQ in the germline V gene (reference sequence). The CDR3 protein is CASSFAGTSRHNEQFF. The CDR3 bases are TGTGCCAGCAGCTTCGCCGGGACTAGCAGACACAATGAGCAGTTCTTC.

The chain recombines TRBV4-1 with TRBJ1-2; 7 bases agree with TRBD1. CDR1 is MGHRA and CDR2 is YSYEKL in the germline V gene. V lost 3 bases, J lost 7 bases, and 5 bases stayed unmatched. The CDR3 runs 13 residues. The CDR3 loop is CASSQGQMGGYTF. The CDR3 bases are TGCGCCAGCAGCCAGGGACAGATGGGTGGCTACACCTTC.

This clone was observed once. The chain combines TRBV5-6 with TRBJ1-2, with 9 bases matching TRBD1. The V and J ends lost 3 bases and 4 bases, in that order; junction bases with no gene match: 13. The germline CDR1 and CDR2 sequences are SGHDT and YYEEEE. This CDR3 comprises 17 residues. CDR3 in amino acids: CASSSWDRELLGYGYTF. For the CDR3, the DNA is TGTGCCAGCAGCTCCTGGGACAGGGAATTGTTGGGCTATGGCTACACCTTC.

The chain has TRBV2 and TRBJ2-2; TRBD1 is a possible D gene (6 bases). The CDR3 sequence is 13 residues long. V was cut by 7 bases and J by 3 bases, with 9 bases left in between. Germline values: CDR1 SNHLY, CDR2 FYNNEI. In DNA form, the CDR3 reads TGTGCCAGCAAACGGACAGACACCGGGGAGCTGTTTTTT. This translates into CASKRTDTGELFF.

The rearrangement joins TRBV19 to TRBJ2-3; 10 nucleotides line up with TRBD2. Per the germline V gene, CDR1 is LNHDA and CDR2 is SQIVND (reference sequence). The CDR3 is 20 amino acids. Unmatched junction bases numbered 17, after V lost 4 bases and J lost 1 base. The CDR3 spells CASSTRDIALGTSGTDTQYF. The CDR3 DNA sequence: TGTGCCAGTAGTACCCGGGACATCGCCCTCGGGACTAGCGGCACAGATACGCAGTATTTT.